The rows below give T cell receptor beta chains drawn from one sample of a study of shared clonotypes between healthy human individuals. Clones were sequenced by immunoSEQ multiplex PCR, and TCRdb holds only the in-frame ones, with some missing. The data contain 2 million to 2.5 million clones, just over 90% of them singletons. Sequenced sample: naive CD4+ T cells from PBMCs. Receptor source: a man aged 18 to 35 in good health. Some clones in this sample may be carry-over from other donors' samples. Both conserved end residues are part of each CDR3. Each record gives: D gene, clone size, J gene, V gene, CDR3 DNA, CDR3 protein. A D gene is named only where the DNA matches it firmly. Not all rows give a size; the values are once, few, many and, for expanded clones, a class.

D: -
size: -
J: TRBJ2-7
V: TRBV5-7
DNA: TGTGCCAGCAGCTGGGGCTCCTTAAACGAGCAGTACTTC
CDR3: CASSWGSLNEQYF

D: TRBD1
size: -
J: TRBJ1-2
V: TRBV5-4
DNA: TGTGCCAGCAGCTTACCCAAAACAGGGGGTGATGGCTACACCTTC
CDR3: CASSLPKTGGDGYTF

D: -
size: once
J: TRBJ2-1
V: TRBV7-3
DNA: TGTGCCAGCAGCCCCAGGGGGGGCGTCTACAATGAGCAGTTCTTC
CDR3: CASSPRGGVYNEQFF

D: TRBD2
size: once
J: TRBJ2-3
V: TRBV11-2
DNA: TGTGCCAGCAGCTTCACTAGCGGGAGTCCGGATACGCAGTATTTT
CDR3: CASSFTSGSPDTQYF

D: -
size: -
J: TRBJ2-7
V: TRBV2
DNA: TGTGCCAGCAGTGAAGGTCTAGTCTCCTACGAGCAGTACTTC
CDR3: CASSEGLVSYEQYF

D: TRBD1
size: once
J: TRBJ1-4
V: TRBV28
DNA: TGTGCCAGCAGCGCCGCCCGGGACAGAGAAAAACTGTTTTTT
CDR3: CASSAARDREKLFF

D: TRBD1
size: -
J: TRBJ1-2
V: TRBV5-1
DNA: TGCGCCAGCAGAGCCGAGACAGGGAGAGGTTCTGGCTACACCTTC
CDR3: CASRAETGRGSGYTF

D: -
size: -
J: TRBJ2-6
V: TRBV15
DNA: TGTGCCACCAGCAGAGATCATCAGGGCGGTGGGGCCAACGTCCTGACTTTC
CDR3: CATSRDHQGGGANVLTF

D: -
size: once
J: TRBJ2-1
V: TRBV28
DNA: TGTGCCAGCACCGGTGGCCCCTACAATGAGCAGTTCTTC
CDR3: CASTGGPYNEQFF

D: TRBD2
size: once
J: TRBJ2-3
V: TRBV28
DNA: TGTGCCAGCAATCCATCAACGTTAGCGGGAGGTGATGATACGCAGTATTTT
CDR3: CASNPSTLAGGDDTQYF

D: TRBD1
size: once
J: TRBJ1-2
V: TRBV28
DNA: TGTGCCAGCAGTTCGACAGGGGGATCGTATGGCTACACCTTC
CDR3: CASSSTGGSYGYTF

D: TRBD2
size: -
J: TRBJ2-7
V: TRBV9
DNA: TGTGCCAGCAACTTAATGAAAGGGCTAGCGGGAAGCGAGCAGTACTTC
CDR3: CASNLMKGLAGSEQYF

D: -
size: -
J: TRBJ2-3
V: TRBV7-9
DNA: TGTGCCAGCAGCTTCCAGGGTGATACGCAGTATTTT
CDR3: CASSFQGDTQYF

D: -
size: -
J: TRBJ1-1
V: TRBV28
DNA: TGTGCCAGCAGTTTATTCGGGAAATCAAAAGCTGAAGCTTTCTTT
CDR3: CASSLFGKSKAEAFF

D: TRBD1
size: -
J: TRBJ2-7
V: TRBV18
DNA: TGTGCCAGCTCACCATACGGGACAGGCTCCCACGAGCAGTACTTC
CDR3: CASSPYGTGSHEQYF

D: -
size: -
J: TRBJ1-1
V: TRBV5-6
DNA: TGTGCCAGCAGCTTGGACTCTGTTAGGGGGACTGAAGCTTTCTTT
CDR3: CASSLDSVRGTEAFF

D: -
size: -
J: TRBJ2-3
V: TRBV28
DNA: TGTGCCAGCATCCCTGTCGGCCGCACAGATACGCAGTATTTT
CDR3: CASIPVGRTDTQYF

D: -
size: -
J: TRBJ1-1
V: TRBV10-2
DNA: TGCGCCAGCAGTGAGTCGCGTCAGCGTAACACTGAAGCTTTCTTT
CDR3: CASSESRQRNTEAFF

D: -
size: once
J: TRBJ1-1
V: TRBV19
DNA: TGTGCCAGTAGTATCGGCAGATTAGACACTGAAGCTTTCTTT
CDR3: CASSIGRLDTEAFF

D: TRBD1
size: -
J: TRBJ1-2
V: TRBV11-2
DNA: TGTGCCAGCAGCTCCCTACAGGGGGTTGGCTATGGCTACACCTTC
CDR3: CASSSLQGVGYGYTF

D: TRBD2
size: -
J: TRBJ2-3
V: TRBV28
DNA: TGTGCCAGCAGTTTAGCTCCTAGCGGGAGGACAGATACGCAGTATTTT
CDR3: CASSLAPSGRTDTQYF

D: -
size: -
J: TRBJ1-2
V: TRBV5-4
DNA: TGTGCCAGCAGGACTCGGACTAGTCCTCACACCTTC
CDR3: CASRTRTSPHTF

D: -
size: -
J: TRBJ1-2
V: TRBV28
DNA: TGTGCCTATGGGGGGGCCCTATATGGCTACACCTTC
CDR3: CAYGGALYGYTF